The 20 T cell receptor beta chains below all came from one sample that was sequenced in a study of blood T cell repertoires in COVID-19. Libraries were prepared by immunoSEQ multiplex PCR; TCRdb keeps only in-frame clonotypes and omits some of them. In the table there are some 150,000 clones, 84% of which are singletons. Sequencing was done on a sample of peripheral blood. The receptors here all came from a human donor in a cohort sampled during active COVID-19.

CDR3 amino acids: CASSLEGTSPSTDTQYF. CDR3 DNA: TGTGCCAGCAGCTTAGAGGGGACTAGTCCTAGCACAGATACGCAGTATTTT. The chain joins TRBV7-2 to TRBJ2-3, with TRBD2 identical over 8 bases. In germline, CDR1 is SGHTA, CDR2 FQGNSA. The CDR3 sequence is 17 residues long. The ends lost 1 base at V and 0 bases at J; junction bases unmatched: 6.

V is TRBV5-4 and J is TRBJ1-4; D is perhaps TRBD1 (5 bases). The germline V gene has CDR1 SGHNT and CDR2 YYREEE (reference sequence). The CDR3 runs to 14 residues. V was shortened by 5 bases and J by 2 bases, with 10 bases between the two germline ends. CDR3 region: CASRLAGTNEKLFF. The CDR3, as DNA: TGTGCCAGCAGGCTTGCAGGGACTAATGAAAAACTGTTTTTT.

The CDR3 nucleotides read TGTGCCAGCAGCCATGGACAGGGGATTGAGCAGTTCTTC. Its protein is CASSHGQGIEQFF. V gene TRBV3-1 (or the pseudogene TRBV3-2) combines with J gene TRBJ2-1; 9 nucleotides match TRBD1. The CDR3 is 13 residues long. Germline values: CDR1 LGHDT, CDR2 YNNKEL (reference sequence). Trimming cost V 3 bases and J 9 bases; bases outside gene matches: 3.

The chain employs TRBV7-9 and TRBJ2-5; 14 nucleotides match TRBD2. This CDR3 contains 16 residues. V was clipped by 6 bases and J by 5 bases; unmatched bases: 8. Germline V gene lookup returns CDR1 SEHNR and CDR2 FQNEAQ (reference sequence). This CDR3 is CASSQGLAGGLETQYF. DNA for the CDR3: TGTGCCAGCAGTCAAGGACTAGCGGGGGGCTTGGAGACCCAGTACTTC.

The genes are TRBV4-1 and TRBJ1-4; 11 bases are a match to TRBD1. The CDR3 contains 15 residues. V shed 4 bases, J shed 7 bases, and the junction held 5 bases outside the gene matches. In germline, CDR1 is MGHRA, CDR2 YSYEKL. DNA of the CDR3: TGCGCCAGCAGCCTGAGGACAGGGGGCGGTGAAAAACTGTTTTTT. It is translated as CASSLRTGGGEKLFF.

The gene calls are TRBV7-2 and TRBJ2-1; 10 bases match TRBD2. The CDR3 covers 16 residues. Germline CDR1 is SGHTA and CDR2 is FQGNSA. Unmatched junction bases numbered 6, after V lost 6 bases and J lost 1 base. CDR3 region: CASRHTSGESYNEQFF. CDR3 nucleotide sequence: TGTGCCAGCAGACATACTAGCGGGGAGTCCTACAATGAGCAGTTCTTC. Full variable domain (missing parts from reference TRBV7-2 and TRBJ2-1): GAGVSQSPSNKVTEKGKDVELRCDPISGHTALYWYRQSLGQGLEFLIYFQGNSAPDKSGLPSDRFSAERTGGSVSTLTIQRTQQEDSAVYLCASRHTSGESYNEQFFGPGTRLTVL.

The V call is TRBV2, the J call TRBJ2-7; 9 bases agree with TRBD1. The germline gives CDR1 SNHLY, CDR2 FYNNEI. This CDR3 has 14 residues. V was clipped by 9 bases and J by 2 bases; unmatched bases: 8. In DNA, the CDR3 is TGTGCCAGTGGGCCGACAGGGGGACCCTACGAGCAGTACTTC. This encodes CASGPTGGPYEQYF.

This chain uses TRBV29-1 with TRBJ1-2; 9 nucleotides agree with TRBD1. Looked up from germline, CDR1 is SQVTM and CDR2 is ANQGSEA. The CDR3 length is 13 residues. The V segment lost 3 bases and the J segment 6 bases; nucleotides outside the gene matches: 5. CDR3 coding DNA: TGCAGCGTTGACAGGACAGGGGTCCATGGCTACACCTTC. It codes for CSVDRTGVHGYTF.

The chain links TRBV6-4 to TRBJ2-3; D uncertain. The germline V gene has CDR1 MRHNA and CDR2 SNTAGT. V dropped 0 bases and J dropped 3 bases, with 10 bases sitting between them. The CDR3 contains 15 residues. The CDR3 DNA is TGTGCCAGCAGTGACTCGGTAGCCGGGACAGATACGCAGTATTTT. Translation: CASSDSVAGTDTQYF.

The rearrangement uses TRBV3-1 (or the pseudogene TRBV3-2) and TRBJ2-3; tentatively, D is TRBD2 (5 bases). CDR1 LGHDT and CDR2 YNNKEL come from the germline V gene (reference sequence). With 1 base removed from V and 14 bases from J, the gap between germline ends came to 16 bases. The CDR3 contains 13 residues. CDR3 coding DNA: TGTGCCAGCAGCCAAGGAGGGCTAGTGGAGGTGTATTTT. Protein: CASSQGGLVEVYF.

The chain recombines TRBV7-8 with TRBJ2-7, with D hard to call. V was clipped by 7 bases and J by 0 bases, with 13 bases between them. Germline CDR1 is SGHVS and CDR2 is FQNEAQ. This CDR3 region has 14 residues. The CDR3 DNA reads as TGTGCCAGCACCCCTCTTTGGAGCTCCTACGAGCAGTACTTC. Its translation is CASTPLWSSYEQYF.

This clone was counted between two and nine times. The chain links TRBV29-1 to TRBJ1-2; D perhaps matches TRBD1 (5 bases). With 5 bases removed from V and 7 bases from J, the gap between germline ends came to 14 bases. CDR3 length: 12 residues. In germline, CDR1 is SQVTM, CDR2 ANQGSEA. The CDR3 sequence is CSVLGDSGGYTF. The CDR3 DNA follows: TGCAGCGTTCTGGGGGACTCCGGTGGCTACACCTTC.

The rearrangement joins TRBV30 to TRBJ1-6; TRBD1 agrees at 8 bases. CDR3 length: 13 residues. J was trimmed by 10 bases and V by 2 bases; bases with no gene match: 4. CDR1 and CDR2 from the germline V gene are GTSNPN and SVGIG (reference sequence). The CDR3 coding sequence is TGTGCCTGGAGTACAGGGGGGGGGTCACCCCTCCACTTT. Translation gives CAWSTGGGSPLHF.

This chain uses TRBV15 with TRBJ2-7; D remains ambiguous. Germline V lookup: CDR1 LNHNV, CDR2 YYDKDF (reference sequence). Trimming shortened V by 0 bases and J by 2 bases, and 8 bases separated the two germline ends. There are 14 residues in the CDR3. The CDR3 bases are TGTGCCACCAGCAGAGACCTAGTAGCCTACGAGCAGTACTTC. It yields the protein CATSRDLVAYEQYF.

This clone has a single count. CDR3 sequence (DNA): TGCGCCAGCAGCCGCTTAACCGGGACAGGGACCATGGCTAACTATGGCTACACCTTC. It codes for CASSRLTGTGTMANYGYTF. The V and J genes are TRBV5-1 and TRBJ1-2, with TRBD1 matching 9 bases. The length of the CDR3 is 19 residues. V lost 4 bases, J lost 0 bases, and 16 bases stayed unmatched. Germline lookup yields CDR1 SGHRS and CDR2 YFSETQ. Full variable domain (rest looked up from reference TRBV5-1 and TRBJ1-2): KAGVTQTPRYLIKTRGQQVTLSCSPISGHRSVSWYQQTPGQGLQFLFEYFSETQRNKGNFPGRFSGRQFSNSRSEMNVSTLELGDSALYLCASSRLTGTGTMANYGYTFGSGTRLTVV.

This rearrangement joins TRBV2 to TRBJ2-6, with a weak D call TRBD2 (5 bases). V was trimmed by 11 bases and J by 1 base, leaving 9 bases between them. CDR1 and CDR2 from the germline V gene are SNHLY and FYNNEI. This CDR3 has 13 residues. The CDR3 sequence: CARGVSGANVLTF. Written as DNA, the CDR3 is TGTGCCCGGGGTGTATCTGGGGCCAACGTCCTGACTTTC.

The chain couples TRBV9 to TRBJ1-2; no clear D. With 0 bases removed from V and 4 bases from J, the gap between germline ends came to 13 bases. The CDR3 sequence is 15 residues long. CDR1 and CDR2 (germline): SGDLS, YYNGEE. The CDR3 region has the DNA TGTGCCAGCAGCGTAGGACCCCCGTCGGGCTATGGCTACACCTTC. Protein: CASSVGPPSGYGYTF.

This clone was seen just once. This chain uses TRBV28 with TRBJ1-2, with 8 bases lining up with TRBD1. The germline V gene encodes CDR1 MDHEN and CDR2 SYDVKM. The CDR3 covers 13 residues. After removal of 6 bases from V and 10 bases from J, the junction contained 10 bases not matched to a gene. In nucleotides, the CDR3 is TGTGCCAGCAGCAGTGGACAGGGTACTTTCTACACCTTC. Translated, it gives CASSSGQGTFYTF.

CDR3 DNA sequence: TGTGCCACCAGTTCAGGATTCGGCTACACCTTC. It is translated as CATSSGFGYTF. The chain uses TRBV24-1 and TRBJ1-2; D gene uncertain. The CDR3 is 11 amino acids. V was cut by 6 bases and J by 8 bases, with 9 bases left in between. Germline CDR1 reads KGHDR; CDR2 reads SFDVKD.

V usage is TRBV15 and J usage is TRBJ2-5, with unresolved D. V lost 2 bases to trimming and J lost 2 bases, with 6 bases between them. The germline CDR1 and CDR2 sequences are LNHNV and YYDKDF (reference sequence). CDR3 length: 13 residues. The CDR3 spells CATSRSTQETQYF. CDR3 DNA: TGTGCCACCAGCAGAAGCACTCAAGAGACCCAGTACTTC. The complete variable domain, with remaining parts taken from reference TRBV15 and TRBJ2-5, reads DAMVIQNPRYQVTQFGKPVTLSCSQTLNHNVMYWYQQKSSQAPKLLFHYYDKDFNNEADTPDNFQSRRPNTSFCFLDIRSPGLGDTAMYLCATSRSTQETQYFGPGTRLLVL.